These 26 T cell receptor beta chains were sequenced from one sample in a study of blood T cell repertoires in COVID-19 (dated by TCRdb to 2018 to 2021). Libraries came from the immunoSEQ multiplex PCR assay. This is the immuneACCESS table as TCRdb keeps it, with only in-frame sequences that have V and J called. A part of the clones is gone; compared with another copy, unresolved V genes explain less than half, and the rest is unexplained. This sample comprises fewer than 300,000 clones, about nine tenths of them detected only once. The ten biggest clones cover about 2% of the sample. Sequences were obtained from peripheral blood. These receptors all stem from a woman in her thirties with COVID-19, enrolled during active disease.

This chain uses TRBV11-2 with TRBJ2-1, with 8 bases identical to TRBD1. The V segment lost 1 base and the J segment 3 bases; nucleotides outside the gene matches: 8. The CDR3 length is 17 residues. CDR1 and CDR2 (germline): SGHAT, FQNNGV. DNA of the CDR3: TGTGCCAGCAGCTTAGTTGGACAGGGCGGGGACTACAATGAGCAGTTCTTC. Protein product: CASSLVGQGGDYNEQFF.

The chain employs TRBV13 and TRBJ2-7; 12 bases align to TRBD1. V was clipped by 5 bases and J by 4 bases; unmatched bases: 6. Germline assignment: CDR1 PRHDT and CDR2 FYEKMQ (reference sequence). The CDR3 has 15 residues. The CDR3 region is CASSTGTGGAYEQYF. CDR3 in DNA: TGTGCCAGCAGCACTGGGACAGGGGGCGCGTACGAGCAGTACTTC.

In DNA, the CDR3 is TGTGCCAGCAGCTTGGTAGGGAGCTCCCGGAATGAGCAGTTCTTC. It encodes CASSLVGSSRNEQFF. This chain connects TRBV5-6 to TRBJ2-1; possible D gene TRBD2, 5 bases. The V gene's germline CDR1 is SGHDT and CDR2 YYEEEE. CDR3 length: 15 residues. V lost 0 bases to trimming and J lost 7 bases, with 14 bases between them.

The V gene is TRBV19, the J gene TRBJ2-7, with D possibly TRBD2 on 5 matching bases. V was trimmed by 0 bases and J by 7 bases, leaving 16 bases between them. Germline lookup yields CDR1 LNHDA and CDR2 SQIVND (reference sequence). This CDR3 is 15 amino acids long. The CDR3 here is CASSIDPRLSAEQYF. The CDR3 DNA sequence: TGTGCCAGTAGTATAGATCCTAGACTATCTGCGGAGCAGTACTTC.

This chain connects TRBV18 to TRBJ1-2; D possibly corresponds to TRBD1 (6 bases). Trimming took off 1 base at V and 9 bases at J, with 12 bases between the two ends. CDR1 is KGHSH and CDR2 is LQKENI in the germline V gene. CDR3 length: 13 residues. CDR3 sequence (DNA): TGTGCCAGCTCACCACTTGACAGGAGGAGCTACACCTTC. Its protein is CASSPLDRRSYTF.

This clone has only one observation. The chain combines TRBV30 with TRBJ1-6; no clear D. CDR3 length equals 13 residues. Trimming cost V 1 base and J 9 bases, with 10 bases left between them. Germline V gives CDR1 GTSNPN, CDR2 SVGIG (reference sequence). The CDR3 DNA reads TGTGCCTGGAGTGAACAGAGCGGTTCACCCCTCCACTTT. Its protein product is CAWSEQSGSPLHF.

This rearrangement joins TRBV19 to TRBJ1-2, with 10 bases matching TRBD1. Germline V gene lookup returns CDR1 LNHDA and CDR2 SQIVND (reference sequence). CDR3 length: 15 amino acids. With 5 bases clipped from V and 2 bases from J, the junction kept 5 bases outside the gene matches. The CDR3 DNA is TGTGCCAGTAGTCCCGGGACAGGGGAGAACTATGGCTACACCTTC. It encodes CASSPGTGENYGYTF.

As to this clone: Other nucleotide sequences from this sample produce the same CDR3. CDR3 in DNA: TGCGCCAGCAGCTTGGAGCAGGACACTGAAGCTTTCTTT. Protein sequence: CASSLEQDTEAFF. The V gene is TRBV5-1, the J gene TRBJ1-1; D gene ambiguous. Trimming removed 0 bases at V and 3 bases at J, with 6 bases between. Germline values: CDR1 SGHRS, CDR2 YFSETQ. The CDR3 extends over 13 amino acids.

The chain links TRBV3-1 (or the pseudogene TRBV3-2) to TRBJ1-1; possible D gene TRBD1, 5 bases. V lost 1 base and J lost 0, with 18 bases in between. Germline values: CDR1 LGHDT, CDR2 YNNKEL (reference sequence). The CDR3 spans 18 residues. As DNA, the CDR3 is TGTGCCAGCAGCCAAGGGAGTGTAGGGGCAGGGTTGAACACTGAAGCTTTCTTT. Its translation: CASSQGSVGAGLNTEAFF.

V gene TRBV3-1 (or the pseudogene TRBV3-2) combines with J gene TRBJ1-1; D is unclear. The CDR3 loop spans 16 amino acids. Trimming removed 2 bases at V and 4 bases at J, with 17 bases between. Germline loops: CDR1 LGHDT, CDR2 YNNKEL (reference sequence). In DNA, the CDR3 is TGTGCCAGCAGCCAAAATAGACTGGCGCGGGGCACTGAAGCTTTCTTT. This codes for CASSQNRLARGTEAFF.

This clone came up once. The J gene is TRBJ1-4, the V gene TRBV30, with D uncertain. The CDR3 has 11 residues. Per the germline V gene, CDR1 is GTSNPN and CDR2 is SVGIG (reference sequence). V lost 7 bases and J 5 bases, leaving 8 bases between the germline ends. As DNA, the CDR3 is TGTGCCTCGTCGACAAATGAAAAACTGTTTTTT. This sequence encodes CASSTNEKLFF.

The chain has TRBV10-3 and TRBJ1-6; D unclear. Between the trimmed V and J ends, which lost 3 bases and 1 base, there was a span of 10 bases. Germline lookup yields CDR1 ENHRY and CDR2 SYGVKD. This CDR3 has 16 amino acids. DNA of the CDR3: TGTGCCATCAGTGATGTCCCTCAGTCCTATAATTCACCCCTCCACTTT. This gives the protein CAISDVPQSYNSPLHF.

CDR3 DNA sequence: TGTGCCACCAGCAGAGTGGGACTGCAAGAGACCCAGTACTTC. It translates to CATSRVGLQETQYF. The chain employs TRBV15 and TRBJ2-5; possible D gene TRBD2, 6 bases. V shed 1 base and J shed 2 bases, with 8 bases lying between them. The V gene's germline CDR1 is LNHNV and CDR2 YYDKDF (reference sequence). The CDR3 is made up of 14 amino acids.

The sample holds one count of this clone. CDR3 bases: TGTGCCAGTAGTCCCTACCACAGCCAAGAGACCCAGTACTTC. It translates to CASSPYHSQETQYF. The rearrangement joins TRBV19 to TRBJ2-5; D gene uncertain. Looked up from germline, CDR1 is LNHDA and CDR2 is SQIVND (reference sequence). V was shortened by 5 bases and J by 1 base, with 11 bases between the two germline ends. The CDR3 is made up of 14 amino acids. Drawing the rest from reference TRBV19 and TRBJ2-5, the complete variable domain is DGGITQSPKYLFRKEGQNVTLSCEQNLNHDAMYWYRQDPGQGLRLIYYSQIVNDFQKGDIAEGYSVSREKKESFPLTVTSAQKNPTAFYLCASSPYHSQETQYFGPGTRLLVL.

The chain carries TRBV19 and TRBJ1-5; no clear D gene. Between the trimmed V and J ends, which lost 9 bases and 2 bases, there was a span of 2 bases. This CDR3 contains 10 residues. Germline CDR1 LNHDA, CDR2 SQIVND (reference sequence). CDR3 nucleotides: TGTGCCAGCGGCAATCAGCCCCAGCATTTT. As protein: CASGNQPQHF.

The J gene is TRBJ1-3, the V gene TRBV6-5, with TRBD1 matching 7 bases. Trimming at V came to 2 bases and at J to 8 bases, leaving 3 bases not matched to a gene. The CDR3 is 13 amino acids. Germline-derived CDR1 and CDR2 are MNHEY and SVGAGI. Here the CDR3 DNA reads TGTGCCAGCAGTTACCACAGGGGAGACACCATATATTTT. Protein product: CASSYHRGDTIYF.

The rearrangement links TRBV6-1 to TRBJ2-3; 9 bases agree with TRBD2. The CDR3 length is 17 residues. Trimming removed 2 bases from V and 5 bases from J; junction bases left unmatched: 11. Germline V gene sequence: CDR1 MNHNS, CDR2 SASEGT. The CDR3 region has the DNA TGTGCCAGCAGTGAAAATAGCGGGAGCGCGGGTCTAGATACGCAGTATTTT. It encodes CASSENSGSAGLDTQYF.

V and J are TRBV5-1 and TRBJ2-3; TRBD1 matches at 12 bases. CDR3 length: 17 residues. Losses at the gene ends were 0 bases for V and 5 bases for J; bases not matched to a gene: 7. In germline, CDR1 is SGHRS, CDR2 YFSETQ. In nucleotides, the CDR3 is TGCGCCAGCAGCTTGGAAGGGACAGGGGGCTTAATAGATACGCAGTATTTT. It specifies CASSLEGTGGLIDTQYF.

The CDR3 bases are TGTGCCAGCAGCTTACTGGACAGGGGTCCTTTTTTGGTGGAAGCTTTCTTT. It is translated as CASSLLDRGPFLVEAFF. V usage is TRBV7-9 and J usage is TRBJ1-1; 9 positions agree with TRBD1. V trimming: 2 bases; J trimming: 8 bases; junction bases outside the gene matches: 15. The germline V gene has CDR1 SEHNR and CDR2 FQNEAQ (reference sequence). CDR3 length: 17 residues. Filled out from reference TRBV7-9 and TRBJ1-1, the complete variable domain reads DTGVSQNPRHKITKRGQNVTFRCDPISEHNRLYWYRQTLGQGPEFLTYFQNEAQLEKSRLLSDRFSAERPKGSFSTLEIQRTEQGDSAMYLCASSLLDRGPFLVEAFFGQGTRLTVV.

This clone occurred a few times. Here the CDR3 DNA reads TGTGCCTGGAGGGGACTGATGAACACTGAAGCTTTCTTT. Translated, it gives CAWRGLMNTEAFF. The V gene is TRBV30, the J gene TRBJ1-1; perhaps TRBD1 as D (5 bases). The CDR3 is 13 amino acids. Germline CDR1 GTSNPN, CDR2 SVGIG (reference sequence). Trimming took 3 bases from V and 0 from J, leaving 8 bases between them. The full variable domain, completed using reference TRBV30 and TRBJ1-1, is SQTIHQWPATLVQPVGSPLSLECTVEGTSNPNLYWYRQAAGRGLQLLFYSVGIGQISSEVPQNLSASRPQDRQFILSSKKLLLSDSGFYLCAWRGLMNTEAFFGQGTRLTVV.

This clone has just one count. V usage is TRBV7-6 and J usage is TRBJ1-2, with D possibly TRBD1 on 5 matching bases. The CDR3 contains 16 residues. Germline V lookup: CDR1 SGHVS, CDR2 FNYEAQ. The V and J ends lost 5 bases and 5 bases respectively, with 21 bases between them. The CDR3 region has the DNA TGTGCCAGCAGCGCAACTCCGGGGGGAGAACCATATGGCTACACCTTC. Residues: CASSATPGGEPYGYTF.

The rearrangement links TRBV28 to TRBJ2-2, with a possible D match to TRBD1 (6 bases). This CDR3 is 16 amino acids long. Germline values: CDR1 MDHEN, CDR2 SYDVKM. Between the trimmed V and J ends, which lost 3 bases and 6 bases, there was a span of 17 bases. Written as DNA, the CDR3 is TGTGCCAGCAGTTTCAGGAGGCAGGGGACGGCCGGGGAGCTGTTTTTT. This sequence encodes CASSFRRQGTAGELFF.

The gene calls are TRBV24-1 and TRBJ2-1; 8 bases agree with TRBD2. This CDR3 comprises 17 residues. V gave up 3 bases and J gave up 2 bases; unmatched junction bases: 8. The V gene's germline CDR1 is KGHDR and CDR2 SFDVKD. CDR3 nucleotides: TGTGCCACCAGTGATAAAGCGGGAGTAATCCCCTACAATGAGCAGTTCTTC. Residues: CATSDKAGVIPYNEQFF.

The V call is TRBV6-6, the J call TRBJ1-3; D remains ambiguous. Deletions cut 7 bases from V and 0 bases from J, with 10 bases between. The germline V gene has CDR1 MNHNY and CDR2 SVGAGI (reference sequence). This CDR3 spans 14 amino acids. The CDR3 reads CASKAGSSGNTIYF. The CDR3 bases are TGTGCCAGCAAGGCAGGCTCCTCTGGAAACACCATATATTTT.

This sequence joins TRBV6-4 and TRBJ1-2; D possibly corresponds to TRBD1 (5 bases). The CDR3 loop spans 17 amino acids. CDR1 is MRHNA, CDR2 SNTAGT, per germline. V was trimmed by 0 bases and J by 3 bases, leaving 17 bases between them. DNA of the CDR3: TGTGCCAGCAGTGACTCTCGGTGGGCAGGGAATCACTATGGCTACACCTTC. This sequence encodes CASSDSRWAGNHYGYTF.

This chain joins TRBV27 and TRBJ1-1, with D unresolved. In germline, CDR1 is MNHEY, CDR2 SMNVEV (reference sequence). The germline V and J ends were trimmed by 3 bases and 5 bases, with 10 bases remaining between them. The CDR3 has 13 amino acids. CDR3 coding DNA: TGTGCCAGCAGTTTGTTTAGGAGGACTGAAGCTTTCTTT. Translated: CASSLFRRTEAFF.